Here is one TCR beta chain with its context. This entry is derived from a study of technical replicates of blood from a handful of donors. Repertoires were generated with immunoSEQ multiplex PCR, while TCRdb's copy carries only in-frame clones and drops some. The sample has approximately 73,000 clones, around 92% seen once; the top ten hold 0.35% to 0.45%. The CDR3 extends over 13 amino acids. Germline V lookup: CDR1 SGDLS, CDR2 YYNGEE. This TCR was sampled from a human donor in good health. Sequenced sample: T cells isolated from PBMCs. The chain links TRBV9 to TRBJ2-5; D call uncertain. The end of the DNA fits TRBJ2-7 better, so the J call may be wrong. The CDR3 sequence: CASSVGTSYEQYF. CDR3 coding DNA: TGTGCCAGCAGCGTAGGCACTTCCTACGAGCAGTACTTC.